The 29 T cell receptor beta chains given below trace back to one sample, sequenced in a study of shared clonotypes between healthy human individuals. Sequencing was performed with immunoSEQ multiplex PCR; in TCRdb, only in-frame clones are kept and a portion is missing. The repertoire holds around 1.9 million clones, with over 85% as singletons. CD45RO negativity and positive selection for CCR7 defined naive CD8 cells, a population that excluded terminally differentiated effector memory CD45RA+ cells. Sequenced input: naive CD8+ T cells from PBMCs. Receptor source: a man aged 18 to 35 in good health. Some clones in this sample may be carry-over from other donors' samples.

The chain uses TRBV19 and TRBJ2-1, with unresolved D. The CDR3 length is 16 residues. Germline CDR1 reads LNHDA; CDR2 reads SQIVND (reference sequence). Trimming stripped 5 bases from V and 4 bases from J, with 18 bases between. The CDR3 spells CASSPHRASIYNEQFF. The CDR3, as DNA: TGTGCCAGTAGTCCTCATAGAGCTTCCATTTACAATGAGCAGTTCTTC.

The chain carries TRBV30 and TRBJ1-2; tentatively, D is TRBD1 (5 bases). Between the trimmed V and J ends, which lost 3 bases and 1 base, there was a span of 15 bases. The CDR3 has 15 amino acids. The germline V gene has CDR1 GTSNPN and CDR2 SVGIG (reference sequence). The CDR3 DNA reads TGTGCCTGGAGGCGATCGACAGCGTTTAACTATGGCTACACCTTC. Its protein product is CAWRRSTAFNYGYTF.

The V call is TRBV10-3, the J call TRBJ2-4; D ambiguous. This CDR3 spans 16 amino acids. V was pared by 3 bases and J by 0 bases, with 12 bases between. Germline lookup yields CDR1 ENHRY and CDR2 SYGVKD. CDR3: CAISDQVDSAKNIQYF. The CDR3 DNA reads TGTGCCATCAGTGATCAGGTAGATTCAGCCAAAAACATTCAGTACTTC.

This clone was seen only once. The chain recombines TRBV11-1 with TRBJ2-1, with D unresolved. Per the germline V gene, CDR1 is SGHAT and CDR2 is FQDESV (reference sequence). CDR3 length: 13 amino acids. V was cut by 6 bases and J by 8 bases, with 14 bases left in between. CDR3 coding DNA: TGTGCCAGCAGTCCGGTTGGTAGGGATGAGCAGTTCTTC. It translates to CASSPVGRDEQFF.

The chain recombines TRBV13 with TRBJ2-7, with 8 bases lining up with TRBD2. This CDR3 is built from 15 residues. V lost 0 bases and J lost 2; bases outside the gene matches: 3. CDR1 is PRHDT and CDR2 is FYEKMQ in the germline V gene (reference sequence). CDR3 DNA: TGTGCCAGCAGCTTAGGAGTAGCGGGGACCTACGAGCAGTACTTC. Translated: CASSLGVAGTYEQYF.

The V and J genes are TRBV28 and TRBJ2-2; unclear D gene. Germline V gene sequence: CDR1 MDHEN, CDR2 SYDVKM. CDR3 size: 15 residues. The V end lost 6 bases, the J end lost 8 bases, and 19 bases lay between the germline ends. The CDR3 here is CASRPFDQSRGELFF. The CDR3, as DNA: TGTGCCAGCAGACCTTTTGACCAGAGTCGTGGGGAGCTGTTTTTT.

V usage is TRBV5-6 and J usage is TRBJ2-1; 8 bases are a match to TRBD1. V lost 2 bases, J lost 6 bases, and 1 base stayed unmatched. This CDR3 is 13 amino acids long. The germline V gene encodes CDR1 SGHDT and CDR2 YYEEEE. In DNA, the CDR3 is TGTGCCAGCAGCTTTGGACAGGGCAATGAGCAGTTCTTC. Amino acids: CASSFGQGNEQFF.

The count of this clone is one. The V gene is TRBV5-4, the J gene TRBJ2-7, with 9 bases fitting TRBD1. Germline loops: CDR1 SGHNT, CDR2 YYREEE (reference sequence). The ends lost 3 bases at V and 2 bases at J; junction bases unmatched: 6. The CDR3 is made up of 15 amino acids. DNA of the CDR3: TGTGCCAGCAGCTCCACGGGACAGGGAACCTACGAGCAGTACTTC. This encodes CASSSTGQGTYEQYF.

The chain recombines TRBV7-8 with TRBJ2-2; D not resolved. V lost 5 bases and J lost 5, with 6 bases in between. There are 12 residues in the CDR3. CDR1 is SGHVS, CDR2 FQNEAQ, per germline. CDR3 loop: CASSPLTGELFF. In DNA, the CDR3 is TGTGCCAGCAGCCCCTTAACCGGGGAGCTGTTTTTT.

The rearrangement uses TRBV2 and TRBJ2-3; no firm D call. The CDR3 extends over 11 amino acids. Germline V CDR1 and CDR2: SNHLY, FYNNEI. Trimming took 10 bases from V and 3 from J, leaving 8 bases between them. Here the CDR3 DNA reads TGTGCCACCATAAGAACAGATACGCAGTATTTT. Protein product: CATIRTDTQYF.

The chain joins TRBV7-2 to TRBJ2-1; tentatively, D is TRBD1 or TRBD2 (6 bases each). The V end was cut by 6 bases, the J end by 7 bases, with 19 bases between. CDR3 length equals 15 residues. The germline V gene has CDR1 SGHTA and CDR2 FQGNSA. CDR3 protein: CASSLADGGGNEQFF. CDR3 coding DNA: TGTGCCAGCAGTCTAGCTGACGGGGGCGGGAATGAGCAGTTCTTC.

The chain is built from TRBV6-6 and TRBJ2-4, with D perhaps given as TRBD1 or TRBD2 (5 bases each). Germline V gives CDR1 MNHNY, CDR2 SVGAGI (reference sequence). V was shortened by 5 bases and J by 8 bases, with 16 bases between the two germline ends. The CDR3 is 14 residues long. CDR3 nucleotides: TGTGCCAGCAGTCCCGGTGGGGGTGGGGACATTCAGTACTTC. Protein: CASSPGGGGDIQYF.

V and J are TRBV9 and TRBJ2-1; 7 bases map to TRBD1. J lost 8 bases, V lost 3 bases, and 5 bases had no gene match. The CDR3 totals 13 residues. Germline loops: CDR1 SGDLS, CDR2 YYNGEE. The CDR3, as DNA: TGTGCCAGCAGCGGTCGGACAGGACATGAGCAGTTCTTC. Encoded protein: CASSGRTGHEQFF.

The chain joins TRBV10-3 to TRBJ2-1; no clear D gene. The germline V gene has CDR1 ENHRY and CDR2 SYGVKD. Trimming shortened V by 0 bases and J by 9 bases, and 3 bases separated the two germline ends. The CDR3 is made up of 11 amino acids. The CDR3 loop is CAISESAEQFF. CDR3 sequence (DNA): TGTGCCATCAGTGAGTCGGCTGAGCAGTTCTTC.

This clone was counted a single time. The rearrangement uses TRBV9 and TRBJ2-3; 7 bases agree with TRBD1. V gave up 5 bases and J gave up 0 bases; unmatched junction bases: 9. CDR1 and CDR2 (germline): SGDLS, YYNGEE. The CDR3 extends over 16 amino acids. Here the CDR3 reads CASSNKGAWSTDTQYF. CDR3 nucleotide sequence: TGTGCCAGCAGTAATAAGGGGGCTTGGAGCACAGATACGCAGTATTTT. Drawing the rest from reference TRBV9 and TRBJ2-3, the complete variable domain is DSGVTQTPKHLITATGQRVTLRCSPRSGDLSVYWYQQSLDQGLQFLIQYYNGEERAKGNILERFSAQQFPDLHSELNLSSLELGDSALYFCASSNKGAWSTDTQYFGPGTRLTVL.

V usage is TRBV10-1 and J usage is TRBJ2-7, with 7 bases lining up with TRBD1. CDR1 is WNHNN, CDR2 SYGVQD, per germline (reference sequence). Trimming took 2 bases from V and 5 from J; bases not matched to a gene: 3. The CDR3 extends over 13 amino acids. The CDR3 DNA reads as TGCGCCAGCAGTGAGACAGGGGTTGACGAGCAGTACTTC. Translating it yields CASSETGVDEQYF.

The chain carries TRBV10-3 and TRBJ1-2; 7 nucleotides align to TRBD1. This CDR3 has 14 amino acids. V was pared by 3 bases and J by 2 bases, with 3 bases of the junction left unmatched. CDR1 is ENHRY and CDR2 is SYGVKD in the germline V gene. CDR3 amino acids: CAISEGGRNYGYTF. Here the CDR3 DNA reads TGTGCCATCAGTGAAGGGGGCCGAAACTATGGCTACACCTTC.

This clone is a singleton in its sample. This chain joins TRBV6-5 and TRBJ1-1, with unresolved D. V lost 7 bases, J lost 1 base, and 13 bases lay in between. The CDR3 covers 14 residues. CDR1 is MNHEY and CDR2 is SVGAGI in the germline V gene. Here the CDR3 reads CASTQNYGNTEAFF. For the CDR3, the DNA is TGTGCCAGCACCCAGAACTACGGGAACACTGAAGCTTTCTTT.

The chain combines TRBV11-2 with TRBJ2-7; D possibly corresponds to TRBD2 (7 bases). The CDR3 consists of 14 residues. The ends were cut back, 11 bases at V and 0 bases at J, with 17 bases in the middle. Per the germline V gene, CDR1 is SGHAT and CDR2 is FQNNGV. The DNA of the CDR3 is TGTGCCTCCACGGGGGGCCAAACCTCCTACGAGCAGTACTTC. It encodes CASTGGQTSYEQYF.

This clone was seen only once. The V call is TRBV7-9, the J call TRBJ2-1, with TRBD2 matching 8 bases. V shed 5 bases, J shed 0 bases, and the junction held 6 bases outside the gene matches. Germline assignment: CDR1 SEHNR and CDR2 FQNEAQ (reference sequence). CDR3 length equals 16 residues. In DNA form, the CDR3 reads TGTGCCAGCAGCCTGACTAGCGTCAGCTCCTACAATGAGCAGTTCTTC. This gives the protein CASSLTSVSSYNEQFF.

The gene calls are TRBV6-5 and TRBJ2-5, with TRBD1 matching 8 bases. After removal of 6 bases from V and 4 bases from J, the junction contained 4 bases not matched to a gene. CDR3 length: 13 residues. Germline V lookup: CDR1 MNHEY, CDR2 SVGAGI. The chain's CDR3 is CASRQGAGETQYF. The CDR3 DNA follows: TGTGCCAGCAGGCAGGGGGCTGGAGAGACCCAGTACTTC.

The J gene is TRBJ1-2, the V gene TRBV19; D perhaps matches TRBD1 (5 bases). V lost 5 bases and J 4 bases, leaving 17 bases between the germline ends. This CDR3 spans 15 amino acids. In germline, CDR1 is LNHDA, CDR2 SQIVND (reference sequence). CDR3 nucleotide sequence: TGTGCCAGTAGTGCCTCCCGGGGGGGAGGCTATGGCTACACCTTC. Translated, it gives CASSASRGGGYGYTF. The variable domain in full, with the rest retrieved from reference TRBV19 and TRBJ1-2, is DGGITQSPKYLFRKEGQNVTLSCEQNLNHDAMYWYRQDPGQGLRLIYYSQIVNDFQKGDIAEGYSVSREKKESFPLTVTSAQKNPTAFYLCASSASRGGGYGYTFGSGTRLTVV.

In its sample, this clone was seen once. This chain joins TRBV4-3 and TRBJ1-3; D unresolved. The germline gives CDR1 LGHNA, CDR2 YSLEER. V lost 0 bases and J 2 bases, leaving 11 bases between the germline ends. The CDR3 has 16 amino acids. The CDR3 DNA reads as TGCGCCAGCAGCCAAGATTGGCTCCGGGCTGGAAACACCATATATTTT. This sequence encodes CASSQDWLRAGNTIYF.

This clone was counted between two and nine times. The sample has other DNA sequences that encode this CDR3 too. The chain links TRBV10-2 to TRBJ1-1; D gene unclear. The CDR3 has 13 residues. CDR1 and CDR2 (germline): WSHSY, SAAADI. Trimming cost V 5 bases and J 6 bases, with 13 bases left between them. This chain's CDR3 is CASSTVRNAEAFF. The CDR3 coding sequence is TGCGCCAGCAGTACAGTACGGAATGCTGAAGCTTTCTTT.

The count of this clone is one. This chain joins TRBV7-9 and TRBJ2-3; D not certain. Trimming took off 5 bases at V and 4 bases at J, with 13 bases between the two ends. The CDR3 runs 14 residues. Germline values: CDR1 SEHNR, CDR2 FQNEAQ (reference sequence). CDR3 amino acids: CASSPSERSDTQYF. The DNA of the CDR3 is TGTGCCAGCAGCCCCTCCGAGAGGTCAGATACGCAGTATTTT.

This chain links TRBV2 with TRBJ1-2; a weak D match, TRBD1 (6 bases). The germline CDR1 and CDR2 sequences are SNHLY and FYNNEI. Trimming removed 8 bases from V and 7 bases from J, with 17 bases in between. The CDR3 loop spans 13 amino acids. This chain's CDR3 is CASYATGSLGYTF. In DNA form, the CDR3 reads TGTGCCAGCTACGCTACAGGGTCTCTTGGCTACACCTTC.

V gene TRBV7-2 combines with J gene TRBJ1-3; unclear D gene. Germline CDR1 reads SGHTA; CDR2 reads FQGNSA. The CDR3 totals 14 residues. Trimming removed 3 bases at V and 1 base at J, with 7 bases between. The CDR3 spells CASSLSHSGNTIYF. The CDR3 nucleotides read TGTGCCAGCAGCTTGTCACATTCTGGAAACACCATATATTTT.

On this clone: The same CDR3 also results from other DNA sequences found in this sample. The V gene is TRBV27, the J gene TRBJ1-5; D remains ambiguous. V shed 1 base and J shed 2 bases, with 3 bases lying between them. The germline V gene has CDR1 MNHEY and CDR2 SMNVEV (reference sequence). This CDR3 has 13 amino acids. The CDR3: CASSLFGNQPQHF. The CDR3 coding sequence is TGTGCCAGCAGTTTATTCGGCAATCAGCCCCAGCATTTT.

CDR3 protein: CASTETDRGLDQPQHF. The DNA for the CDR3 is TGTGCCAGCACCGAAACTGACAGGGGGCTTGATCAGCCCCAGCATTTT. The V and J genes are TRBV28 and TRBJ1-5; TRBD1 aligns across 10 bases. The CDR3 totals 16 residues. In germline, CDR1 is MDHEN, CDR2 SYDVKM. The junction had 11 bases not matched to a gene; V was cut back by 7 bases and J by 5 bases.